A selection of T cell receptor beta chains follows, all from one sample in a study of T cells after yellow fever vaccination. TCRdb fed the 5' RACE reads into MiXCR, producing one record per CDR3 protein. The sample contains some 560,000 distinct CDR3 sequences, 17% of which appear only once. The sequenced sample was PBMCs, obtained 4 to 6 days after the first yellow fever vaccination. These receptors originate from a man aged 18 to 30 who received the YFV17D yellow fever vaccine. CDR3s include the opening cysteine and the closing phenylalanine or tryptophan. The D gene is left open where the match is weak. Only some rows state a clone size, as once, few, many or a class for expanded clones.

TRBV5-1	.	TRBJ1-1	few	TGCGCCAGCAGCTTGGCCCAGGGAGAGGGAACTGAAGCTTTCTTT	CASSLAQGEGTEAFF
TRBV12-3/TRBV12-4	.	TRBJ1-1	.	TGTGCCAGCAGTTTAACGGGGTTAGCTTTCTTT	CASSLTGLAFF
TRBV7-6	TRBD1	TRBJ1-4	few	TGTGCCAGCAGCTTATATCTCAGGGGGCAATCCGAAAAACTGTTTTTT	CASSLYLRGQSEKLFF
TRBV5-4	TRBD1	TRBJ2-4	few	TGTGCCAGCAGCTTTCCGGGACAGGGCAAAAACATTCAGTACTTC	CASSFPGQGKNIQYF
TRBV9	.	TRBJ1-5	few	TGTGCCAGCAGCGCCCGGGACACCGGTCGGCCCCAGCATTTT	CASSARDTGRPQHF
TRBV5-1	TRBD1	TRBJ1-5	.	TGCGCCAGCAGCATCGGGACAGACAATCAGCCCCAGCATTTT	CASSIGTDNQPQHF
TRBV19	TRBD2	TRBJ2-1	.	TGTGCCAGTAGTATCCAGCGGGACCGCTACTACAATGAGCAGTTCTTC	CASSIQRDRYYNEQFF
TRBV5-1	.	TRBJ1-2	.	TGCGCCAGCAGCGAACAGGGTTATAGTGGCTACACCTTC	CASSEQGYSGYTF
TRBV7-7	.	TRBJ2-1	few	TGTGCTAGCAGCTTAGATCGGCAGGGTGAGCAGTTCTTC	CASSLDRQGEQFF
TRBV20-1	.	TRBJ2-7	.	TGCAGTGCTCTAGATTTGCGAGAGCAGTACTTC	CSALDLREQYF
TRBV5-4	TRBD2	TRBJ2-1	many	TGTGCCAGCAGCCCGCATCTAGCGGGGAGCTCCTACAATGAGCAGTTCTTC	CASSPHLAGSSYNEQFF
TRBV9	TRBD1	TRBJ2-7	many	TGTGCCAGCAGCGCAGAGGGACAGCGCGAGCAGTACTTC	CASSAEGQREQYF
TRBV12-3/TRBV12-4	.	TRBJ1-5	.	TGTGCCAGCAGTTTCGCCGAGCATCAGCCCCAGCATTTT	CASSFAEHQPQHF
TRBV5-6	.	TRBJ1-5	.	TGTGCCAGCAGCATGAGACCGGGACCTTGGCATTTT	CASSMRPGPWHF
TRBV6-1	.	TRBJ1-5	.	TGTGCCAGCAGTCAAAGACAGTACAATCAGCCCCAGCATTTT	CASSQRQYNQPQHF
TRBV7-9	.	TRBJ2-7	.	TGTGCCAGCAGCTTATCGGGGGCGCAGAGGCCTGAGCAGTACTTC	CASSLSGAQRPEQYF
TRBV11-1	TRBD2	TRBJ2-3	few	TGTGCCAGCAGCTTAGTCGTGACTAGCGGGCCCTCAGAGGATACGCAGTATTTT	CASSLVVTSGPSEDTQYF
TRBV6-1	TRBD2	TRBJ2-3	once	TGTGCCAGCAGTACCTATAGCGGGGGGTTCACAGATACGCAGTATTTT	CASSTYSGGFTDTQYF
TRBV4-3	.	TRBJ2-3	.	TGCGCCAGCAGCCAAGATCGAGTTTATACAGATACGCAGTATTTT	CASSQDRVYTDTQYF
TRBV9	TRBD2	TRBJ2-3	.	TGTGCCAGCAGCGTAGCGGGGGGAGCCTATACGCAGTATTTT	CASSVAGGAYTQYF
TRBV5-1	.	TRBJ2-1	few	TGCGCCAGCAGCTTGTGGGCGGGGGCCATCCAGCAGTTCTTC	CASSLWAGAIQQFF
TRBV5-1	TRBD2	TRBJ2-1	few	TGCGCCAGCAGCTTGGTGGCGGGGGGGGCCAATGAGCAGTTCTTC	CASSLVAGGANEQFF
TRBV20-1	.	TRBJ2-7	few	TGCAGTGCTAGAGATTCAGGGGCAGCGGCCTACGAGCAGTACTTC	CSARDSGAAAYEQYF
TRBV10-3	.	TRBJ1-5	.	TGTGCCATCAGGGGGGACGGTGGTCAGCCCCAGCATTTT	CAIRGDGGQPQHF
TRBV19	.	TRBJ2-7	few	TGTGCCAGCAGACGATTCCGGGACAAGTCCTACGAGCAGTACTTC	CASRRFRDKSYEQYF
TRBV20-1	TRBD2	TRBJ2-3	.	TGCAGTGCTAGTGAGCGGGGGGGGCCAGATACGCAGTATTTT	CSASERGGPDTQYF